This T cell receptor beta chain appears in the sequencing data of a study of identical twins (dated by TCRdb to 2016 to 2017). As for the study more broadly: The study deep-sequenced TCR alpha and beta repertoires from monozygotic twins, unrelated adults of various ages and cord blood to test whether fetal clonotypes persist. To rule out contamination, the twin experiments were replicated at different times with different library preparation protocols. Broad study findings and their caveats: Because the same donors could not be followed over many years, the conclusions relied on cross-sectional statistical analysis. Zero-insertion analyses could be partly confounded by invariant T cells such as MAIT and iNKT, though diverse VJ usage argued against such confounding for most clonotypes. Compared with coincidental sharing between unrelated individuals, out-of-frame TCR alpha sequences shared between twins showed an excess of sequences with low generation probability. Excess twin sharing in beta out-of-frame sequences was weaker because fewer shared sequences lowered the signal-to-noise ratio. Abundant cord blood beta clonotypes had fewer insertions, young adult naive repertoires showed a similar but weaker trend, and memory repertoires showed no such trend. In monozygotic twins, recombination models systematically underestimated out-of-frame TCR alpha sharing, but the models matched the sharing seen between unrelated individuals.

CDR1 DFQATT and CDR2 SNEGSKA are derived from the germline V gene (reference sequence). The CDR3 numbers 13 residues from cysteine through phenylalanine. Of the read, only the CDR3 DNA is kept; its 39 bases are in frame from base 1. V and J are truncated by 1 base and 6 bases respectively, leaving an intervening sequence of 13 bases. All donors were healthy Caucasians. The twin cohort comprised three pairs of female monozygotic twins, all aged roughly 18 to 30 years. The RNA used for TCR libraries was isolated from peripheral blood mononuclear cells. This clonotype has more than one count but fewer than ten. The specificity of this receptor is unknown. Per-base qualities were not stored, and no clone one base away is much larger. Library creation used 5' RACE. Instrument on record: Illumina HiSeq 2000. A universal primer binding site was introduced by template switching, and a unique molecular identifier was present in the final cDNA, enabling accurate counting of TCR cDNA molecules. Specific primers in the conserved constant-segment region were used to synthesize first-strand cDNA for the TCR alpha and beta chains. Each cDNA library was double barcoded, with a SMART-Mk sample barcode plus Illumina barcodes, to control for contamination. TruSeq adapter sequences, together with Illumina sample barcodes, were added in two successive PCR steps. TCR alpha and beta cDNA libraries were sequenced on the Illumina HiSeq platform with custom primers. The authors' analysis ran thus. MiGEC processed the raw reads to extract unique molecular identifiers, while MiXCR was used to determine the CDR3 positions. Recombination models were inferred per individual with the repgenHMM and IGoR tools using an EM algorithm. The analysis of shared clonotypes was done with the tcR package in R, with sharing normalized by the product of cloneset sizes. To study raw recombination free of thymic and clonal selection effects, out-of-frame nonproductive sequences were analyzed. Starting from the raw public reads, TCRdb applied fastp trimming at Q25, assembled clones with MiXCR and retained in-frame beta chains. Rows are unified per CDR3 protein, each entry keeping the most common DNA and genes. TCRdb's processing, not the authors', yielded these V and J calls. The table for this sample lists hundreds of thousands of distinct CDR3 sequences; approximately 21% of them were counted only once. Of the sample, 4.3% is held by the ten largest clones.

This sample also belongs to another study, concerning T cells expressing NK-cell markers. As that second study puts it: About eight donors provided sorted CD3+CD56+NKG2C+, CD3+CD56+NKG2C- and CD3+CD56-NKG2C+ T-cell subsets, whose TCR beta-chain repertoires were profiled. Among the eight sequenced donors, only one was HCMV-seronegative, while the other seven were HCMV-seropositive. In several experiments an anti-gammadeltaTCR antibody was added to restrict sorting to alphabetaTCR-expressing T cells. In several donors, the dominant CD3+CD56+NKG2C+ clonotypes ranked among the top 10 CD8+ clonotypes, making up about 1.0-7.0% of CD8+ T cells. Those dominant clonotypes were again the most abundant among CD3+CD56-NKG2C+ cells in several donors, at roughly 25-65%. Whether the expanded NKG2C-expressing T cell clones were specific for HCMV antigens was left unclear. Randomly selected healthy volunteers, three men and five women, were used as the eight sequenced donors. HCMV serostatus was determined by detecting HCMV-specific IgG in serum with a commercial ELISA kit. Bulk peripheral blood T-cell repertoires were additionally sequenced from unsorted PBMC for six donors. MIGEC handled demultiplexing of the reads and grouping by UMI, while MiTCR was used to assemble and quantify clonotypes. To remove erroneous sequences, TCR cDNA sequences were retained only when supported by two or more reads. Downstream repertoire analysis used the tcR package, and clonotypes were matched across fractions by CDR3 nucleotide sequence plus V segment. Antigen specificity was annotated against VDJdb with VDJmatch, allowing one amino acid substitution in CDR3.

Source material: PBMCs. The sequence is built from TRBV20-1 and TRBJ2-7, with TRBD2 as a weak D call on 5 bases. The clonotype comes from a young woman in good health. The CDR3 loop reads CSARGTIGSEQYF. The base sequence is TGCAGTGCTAGAGGGACCATAGGGAGCGAGCAGTACTTC.